This T cell receptor beta chain emerged from a study of Graves' ophthalmopathy and Graves' hyperthyroidism. For the study at large: The stable label applied to hyperthyroidism with no ophthalmopathy within 18 months of follow-up. Study-wide findings and caveats: Using a 13-signature model, the authors split ophthalmopathy from stable hyperthyroidism, with about 90% sensitivity and around 84% specificity. Blood shared most expanded thyroid clonotypes above 0.001 frequency.

This clonotype came up a few times. What it recognizes is unknown. RNA transcripts yielded amplified TCR beta CDR3 regions. The first-round RT-PCR employed HTBI primers together with the Qiagen OneStep RT-PCR kit. A multiplex PCR was then performed as the second round. TCRdb re-derived calls from the multiplex PCR reads in MiXCR, one entry per CDR3 protein. The sample records around 1.1 million distinct CDR3 sequences, roughly 35% being singletons. Germline V gene sequence: CDR1 DFQATT, CDR2 SNEGSKA (reference sequence). V was pared by 5 bases and J by 6 bases, with 17 bases between. The length of the CDR3 is 14 residues. Diagnostic conclusions were grounded in clinical symptoms, serum thyroxine, TRAb, thyroid ultrasound and orbital computed tomography.

The receptor was isolated from an adult man with Graves' hyperthyroidism. The chain links TRBV20-1 to TRBJ1-3; possibly TRBD1 for D (5 bases). The sequenced sample consisted of peripheral blood or thyroid tissue (not recorded which). CDR3 nucleotides: TGCAGTGCTCCAAACGCGGGGGAGGTAAACACCATATATTTT. Its protein is CSAPNAGEVNTIYF.